This is a list of T cell receptor beta chains from one sample in a study of blood T cell repertoires in COVID-19. TCRdb keeps only in-frame clones here, not all; method: immunoSEQ multiplex PCR. The data contain under 150,000 clones, roughly 81% of them seen just once; the ten biggest clones take up roughly 8.9%. Sequenced material: peripheral blood. The receptors were gathered from a woman aged 45-59 years with active or convalescent COVID-19. The CDR3 runs from the conserved cysteine through the conserved F or W. D genes are given only for firm matches. Rows may omit the clone size; those that give it use once, few, many or a size class.

clone size | J gene | V gene | D gene | CDR3 protein | CDR3 DNA
- | TRBJ2-1 | TRBV7-9 | - | CASSLVTGYNEQFF | TGTGCCAGCAGCTTAGTCACGGGTTACAATGAGCAGTTCTTC
- | TRBJ1-6 | TRBV27 | - | CASSFKDSPMVALHF | TGTGCCAGCAGTTTTAAGGACAGCCCCATGGTGGCCCTCCACTTT
- | TRBJ1-2 | TRBV28 | TRBD1 | CASSSSGTGGSFGYTF | TGTGCCAGCAGTTCCTCGGGGACAGGGGGCAGTTTTGGCTACACCTTC
many | TRBJ1-1 | TRBV19 | TRBD1 | CASSKTTGVTNTEAFF | TGTGCCAGTAGCAAAACGACAGGGGTTACGAACACTGAAGCTTTCTTT
- | TRBJ1-2 | TRBV19 | - | CASSIQGMNHGYTF | TGTGCCAGTAGTATACAGGGGATGAATCATGGCTACACCTTC
- | TRBJ2-4 | TRBV18 | TRBD1 | CASSPPRSGTGVKNIQYF | TGTGCCAGCTCACCACCGAGATCCGGGACAGGGGTCAAAAACATTCAGTACTTC
- | TRBJ2-1 | TRBV7-2 | TRBD2 | CASRGLAGGNNEQFF | TGTGCCAGCCGAGGACTAGCGGGAGGAAACAATGAGCAGTTCTTC
- | TRBJ2-7 | TRBV6-1 | - | CASREGRRGQYEQYF | TGTGCCAGCAGGGAGGGTCGGAGGGGCCAATACGAGCAGTACTTC
- | TRBJ2-5 | TRBV28 | - | CASTLVGDPTQYF | TGTGCCAGCACCCTAGTTGGCGATCCGACCCAGTACTTC
- | TRBJ2-7 | TRBV7-8 | TRBD2 | CASRLGLADAYEQYF | TGTGCCAGCAGATTGGGACTAGCGGACGCCTACGAGCAGTACTTC
- | TRBJ1-2 | TRBV29-1 | TRBD1 | CSVDPPGGGYGYTF | TGCAGCGTTGATCCCCCAGGGGGAGGCTATGGCTACACCTTC
few | TRBJ2-7 | TRBV5-6 | - | CASSKGPPRSDEQYF | TGTGCCAGCAGCAAGGGGCCGCCCAGGTCGGACGAGCAGTACTTC
- | TRBJ2-5 | TRBV5-1 | - | CASSLKAHGEETQYF | TGCGCCAGCAGCTTGAAGGCCCACGGAGAAGAGACCCAGTACTTC
once | TRBJ2-7 | TRBV6-2/TRBV6-3 | TRBD2 | CASSGLAGPYEQYF | TGTGCCAGCAGTGGGCTAGCGGGGCCCTACGAGCAGTACTTC
- | TRBJ2-7 | TRBV5-1 | TRBD1 | CASSSPGQALYEQYF | TGCGCCAGCAGTTCACCGGGACAGGCCCTCTACGAGCAGTACTTC
once | TRBJ2-3 | TRBV5-1 | - | CATCPDSHTDTQYF | TGCGCCACCTGTCCGGACTCACACACAGATACGCAGTATTTT
- | TRBJ1-4 | TRBV4-3 | - | CASSRAGTTNEKLFF | TGCGCCAGCAGCCGGGCGGGGACAACTAATGAAAAACTGTTTTTT
- | TRBJ1-1 | TRBV7-8 | TRBD1 | CASSSGTDTMNTEAFF | TGTGCCAGCAGCTCCGGGACAGACACCATGAACACTGAAGCTTTCTTT
- | TRBJ2-7 | TRBV4-3 | - | CASSPGTSAYEQYF | TGCGCCAGCAGCCCCGGGACATCAGCCTACGAGCAGTACTTC
- | TRBJ2-3 | TRBV7-9 | - | CASSDEQDTQYF | TGTGCCAGCAGTGACGAACAGGATACGCAGTATTTT
- | TRBJ2-2 | TRBV6-4 | - | CASSRQMNTGELFF | TGTGCCAGCAGTCGTCAGATGAACACCGGGGAGCTGTTTTTT
- | TRBJ2-5 | TRBV6-6 | TRBD2 | CASSPRGREGRETQYF | TGTGCCAGCAGCCCACGCGGGCGGGAGGGCCGGGAGACCCAGTACTTC
- | TRBJ2-1 | TRBV5-1 | TRBD2 | CASSSTSGRARSSYNEQFF | TGCGCCAGCAGCTCTACTAGCGGGAGGGCCCGGAGCTCCTACAATGAGCAGTTCTTC
- | TRBJ2-5 | TRBV15 | - | CATSRDQGPQETQYF | TGTGCCACCAGCAGAGATCAGGGGCCCCAAGAGACCCAGTACTTC
- | TRBJ1-3 | TRBV7-2 | - | CASSLGARNTIYF | TGTGCCAGCAGCTTAGGGGCCCGAAACACCATATATTTT
- | TRBJ2-3 | TRBV11-2 | - | CASSPTRGETDTQYF | TGTGCCAGCAGCCCTACCAGGGGAGAGACAGATACGCAGTATTTT
- | TRBJ2-7 | TRBV3-1/TRBV3-2 | TRBD1 | CASSQPNVGRQGLLVGYEQYF | TGTGCCAGCAGCCAGCCGAACGTGGGGAGACAGGGTCTTCTAGTAGGCTACGAGCAGTACTTC
- | TRBJ1-2 | TRBV6-2/TRBV6-3 | - | CASSSTGTNYGYTF | TGTGCCAGCAGCAGTACAGGGACGAACTATGGCTACACCTTC
once | TRBJ2-7 | TRBV28 | TRBD2 | CASSTSGFSYEQYF | TGTGCCAGCTCAACTAGCGGGTTCTCCTACGAGCAGTACTTC
- | TRBJ2-1 | TRBV6-6 | TRBD2 | CASRAGGPRDEQFF | TGTGCCAGCAGGGCGGGAGGGCCTCGCGATGAGCAGTTCTTC
- | TRBJ2-1 | TRBV4-1 | - | CASSQDWTADNEQFF | TGCGCCAGCAGCCAAGACTGGACAGCGGACAATGAGCAGTTCTTC
- | TRBJ2-5 | TRBV28 | TRBD2 | CASTTSPQTQYF | TGTGCCAGCACGACTAGCCCGCAGACCCAGTACTTC
few | TRBJ1-6 | TRBV3-1/TRBV3-2 | TRBD1 | CASRGTEGPLHF | TGTGCCAGCAGGGGGACAGAAGGACCCCTCCACTTT
once | TRBJ1-2 | TRBV2 | - | CASNLQGRGYTF | TGTGCCAGCAACCTACAGGGCCGGGGCTACACCTTC
- | TRBJ2-1 | TRBV19 | - | CASSIDWANEQFF | TGTGCCAGTAGTATAGACTGGGCCAATGAGCAGTTCTTC
- | TRBJ2-3 | TRBV15 | - | CATSRDLGAPPDTQYF | TGTGCCACCAGCAGAGATTTAGGGGCCCCCCCAGATACGCAGTATTTT
- | TRBJ1-6 | TRBV6-5 | - | CASSRPTNRESPLHF | TGTGCCAGCAGCCGACCCACAAACAGGGAATCACCCCTCCACTTT
- | TRBJ2-5 | TRBV7-9 | TRBD1 | CASSVPGTEETQYF | TGTGCCAGCAGCGTTCCCGGGACAGAAGAGACCCAGTACTTC
once | TRBJ2-7 | TRBV3-1/TRBV3-2 | TRBD1 | CASSPGTGAGEQYF | TGTGCCAGCAGTCCCGGGACAGGGGCCGGCGAGCAGTACTTC
few | TRBJ1-4 | TRBV6-5 | - | CASRQGDKLFF | TGTGCCAGCAGACAGGGAGACAAACTGTTTTTT
- | TRBJ2-6 | TRBV4-3 | - | CASSQVGYGANVLTF | TGCGCCAGCAGCCAAGTCGGGTACGGGGCCAACGTCCTGACTTTC
- | TRBJ1-6 | TRBV30 | TRBD1 | CAWSAGTGTYSPLHF | TGTGCCTGGAGTGCTGGGACAGGGACCTATTCACCCCTCCACTTT
- | TRBJ1-4 | TRBV30 | TRBD1 | CAAQGGTNEKLFF | TGTGCCGCCCAAGGGGGCACTAATGAAAAACTGTTTTTT
- | TRBJ1-6 | TRBV6-6 | TRBD1 | CASSMGGTGFNSPLHF | TGTGCCAGCAGTATGGGGGGGACAGGGTTTAATTCACCCCTCCACTTT
- | TRBJ1-6 | TRBV3-1/TRBV3-2 | - | CASSQDFQPLGDSPLHF | TGTGCCAGCAGCCAAGATTTCCAGCCCCTAGGAGATTCACCCCTCCACTTT
- | TRBJ2-1 | TRBV2 | TRBD2 | CASRTSGAYNEQFF | TGTGCCAGCAGGACTAGCGGGGCGTACAATGAGCAGTTCTTC
once | TRBJ1-1 | TRBV28 | TRBD1 | CASSPLTGMQVYTEAFF | TGTGCCAGCAGTCCGTTGACAGGGATGCAGGTATACACTGAAGCTTTCTTT
once | TRBJ1-1 | TRBV15 | TRBD1 | CATSRDPQGVLNTEAFF | TGTGCCACCAGCAGAGATCCACAGGGGGTTCTGAACACTGAAGCTTTCTTT
few | TRBJ1-1 | TRBV5-4 | - | CASSPGGEMNTEAFF | TGTGCCAGCAGCCCTGGTGGGGAGATGAACACTGAAGCTTTCTTT
- | TRBJ1-5 | TRBV4-3 | - | CASSQERWGPNQPQHF | TGCGCCAGCAGCCAAGAGAGGTGGGGCCCCAATCAGCCCCAGCATTTT
few | TRBJ1-2 | TRBV20-1 | - | CSASPQGGGTNYGYTF | TGCAGTGCTAGTCCCCAGGGTGGCGGAACTAACTATGGCTACACCTTC
many | TRBJ2-3 | TRBV7-8 | - | CASSPPRAGADTQYF | TGTGCCAGCAGCCCCCCACGGGCCGGGGCAGATACGCAGTATTTT